This T cell receptor (beta chain) appears in the sequencing data of a study of blood T cell repertoires in COVID-19. Study-wide context: Some COVID-19 samples were acute and others convalescent; all came from the United States, Italy and Spain.

The repertoire was sequenced with immunoSEQ multiplex PCR; TCRdb's copy has only in-frame clones and lacks some. The sample carries just under 65,000 clones, more than 60% recorded once. CDR3 length: 16 amino acids. Looked up from germline, CDR1 is SGHTA and CDR2 is FQGNSA. V was pared by 5 bases and J by 5 bases, with 12 bases of the junction left unmatched. The sequencing sample was made of peripheral blood. This sequence originates from a human donor in a cohort sampled during active COVID-19. The chain carries TRBV7-2 and TRBJ2-5; 9 bases line up with TRBD2. The CDR3 is CASSQGLARSLETQYF. The DNA for the CDR3 is TGTGCCAGCAGCCAAGGACTAGCGCGGAGTTTGGAGACCCAGTACTTC.